These 28 T cell receptor beta chains were sequenced from one sample in a study of T cell responses to AZD1222 COVID-19 vaccine. Clones were read by immunoSEQ multiplex PCR, and TCRdb kept only the in-frame ones, dropping some. The table lists 100,000 to 150,000 clones, 80% to 90% of them singletons. This specimen was peripheral blood, taken on day 0 of AZD1222 vaccination. These receptors came from an adult in good health.

The V gene is TRBV5-1, the J gene TRBJ2-5; TRBD2 matches 8 bases. The CDR3 totals 16 residues. Unmatched junction bases numbered 9, after V lost 1 base and J lost 4 bases. CDR1 is SGHRS, CDR2 YFSETQ, per germline. DNA for the CDR3: TGCGCCAGCAGCTTGATCGGCGGGGGGCCTCCAGAGACCCAGTACTTC. Its protein product is CASSLIGGGPPETQYF.

The chain employs TRBV4-3 and TRBJ2-5; 10 nucleotides agree with TRBD2. There are 14 residues in the CDR3. The V and J ends lost 5 bases and 10 bases, in that order; junction bases with no gene match: 10. In germline, CDR1 is LGHNA, CDR2 YSLEER. DNA of the CDR3: TGCGCCAGCAGCTCTAGTCTAGCGGGGGAGGGCCAGTACTTC. Its translation is CASSSSLAGEGQYF.

This clone appeared a single time. As DNA, the CDR3 is TGTGCCAGCAGTTACTATGGCGGCGGTGGCAATCAGCCCCAGCATTTT. It yields the protein CASSYYGGGGNQPQHF. V usage is TRBV6-2 or TRBV6-3 and J usage is TRBJ1-5; D unclear. Germline-derived CDR1 and CDR2 are MNHEY and SVGEGT. Trimming took off 1 base at V and 2 bases at J, with 12 bases between the two ends. This CDR3 has 16 residues.

This chain connects TRBV28 to TRBJ2-1, with D tentatively TRBD2 (5 bases). V lost 3 bases and J lost 0, with 15 bases in between. The CDR3 contains 17 residues. Germline CDR1 reads MDHEN; CDR2 reads SYDVKM. The CDR3 protein is CASSFNVQAGSYNEQFF. The CDR3 DNA sequence: TGTGCCAGCAGTTTTAATGTTCAGGCGGGCTCCTACAATGAGCAGTTCTTC.

This clone was observed a single time. The chain recombines TRBV5-4 with TRBJ2-7; 9 bases match TRBD2. This CDR3 has 15 residues. With V trimmed by 0 bases and J by 6 bases, 7 bases remained unmatched. CDR1 and CDR2 from the germline V gene are SGHNT and YYREEE (reference sequence). The CDR3 is CASSLGVASGIEQYF. The CDR3 DNA is TGTGCCAGCAGCTTGGGAGTCGCTAGCGGGATCGAGCAGTACTTC.

V usage is TRBV28 and J usage is TRBJ2-7, with D possibly TRBD2 on 6 matching bases. V shed 6 bases and J shed 5 bases, with 32 bases lying between them. The CDR3 is 19 residues long. Germline V gene sequence: CDR1 MDHEN, CDR2 SYDVKM. CDR3: CASSLGLSSVAAPNHEQYF. DNA of the CDR3: TGTGCCAGCAGCCTGGGACTTTCCTCGGTCGCTGCCCCGAATCACGAGCAGTACTTC.

The gene calls are TRBV19 and TRBJ1-4; 9 bases agree with TRBD1. Germline values: CDR1 LNHDA, CDR2 SQIVND (reference sequence). J gave up 5 bases and V 7 bases, and 14 bases lay outside the gene matches. The CDR3 totals 17 residues. The CDR3 spells CASTNLSRTGANEKLFF. The CDR3 coding sequence is TGTGCCAGTACGAATCTGAGTCGGACAGGGGCCAATGAAAAACTGTTTTTT.

The J gene is TRBJ2-1, the V gene TRBV11-2; D perhaps matches TRBD2 (5 bases). The germline V gene encodes CDR1 SGHAT and CDR2 FQNNGV. Trimming pared 3 bases from V and 1 base from J, leaving 10 bases between. This CDR3 is 15 amino acids long. The CDR3 loop reads CASSFSGDSYNEQFF. DNA for the CDR3: TGTGCCAGCAGCTTCTCCGGGGATTCCTACAATGAGCAGTTCTTC.

The rearrangement joins TRBV27 to TRBJ2-5; D may correspond to TRBD1 or TRBD2 (5 bases each). Per the germline V gene, CDR1 is MNHEY and CDR2 is SMNVEV (reference sequence). Trimming took 0 bases from V and 1 from J, leaving 12 bases between them. This CDR3 is 16 amino acids long. The CDR3 sequence: CASSLSGGVAQETQYF. DNA of the CDR3: TGTGCCAGCAGTTTATCTGGGGGAGTCGCCCAAGAGACCCAGTACTTC.

The V and J genes are TRBV6-1 and TRBJ1-3; D not certain. This CDR3 contains 13 residues. Per germline, CDR1 MNHNS and CDR2 SASEGT. V was pared by 6 bases and J by 4 bases, with 10 bases between. Here the CDR3 reads CASSWESGNTIYF. In DNA form, the CDR3 reads TGTGCCAGCAGCTGGGAGTCGGGAAACACCATATATTTT.

CDR3: CASSRINYGYTF. CDR3 nucleotide sequence: TGTGCCAGCAGCCGTATTAACTATGGCTACACCTTC. The chain links TRBV28 to TRBJ1-2; D is unresolved. Germline CDR1 reads MDHEN; CDR2 reads SYDVKM. The CDR3 covers 12 residues. V was cut by 6 bases and J by 1 base, with 6 bases left in between.

This clone was seen only once. J is TRBJ2-5 and V is TRBV7-8; 11 positions agree with TRBD1. This CDR3 spans 19 amino acids. V shed 4 bases, J shed 5 bases, and the junction held 18 bases outside the gene matches. The germline gives CDR1 SGHVS, CDR2 FQNEAQ. The CDR3 sequence: CASSSQGVRDRGFRETQYF. In DNA form, the CDR3 reads TGTGCCAGCAGCTCCCAAGGCGTCCGGGACAGGGGGTTTCGGGAGACCCAGTACTTC.

The chain employs TRBV7-8 and TRBJ2-5, with D possibly TRBD1 on 6 matching bases. V lost 5 bases and J lost 2, with 12 bases in between. From germline, CDR1 is SGHVS and CDR2 FQNEAQ. This CDR3 is 14 amino acids long. This CDR3 is CASSPQRGQETQYF. CDR3 sequence (DNA): TGTGCCAGCAGCCCCCAAAGGGGGCAAGAGACCCAGTACTTC.

V usage is TRBV5-1 and J usage is TRBJ2-7; 8 bases map to TRBD1. Looked up from germline, CDR1 is SGHRS and CDR2 is YFSETQ. The CDR3 runs to 14 residues. The ends lost 1 base at V and 4 bases at J; junction bases unmatched: 4. CDR3 loop: CASSLRQGAYEQYF. The CDR3 DNA follows: TGCGCCAGCAGCTTGAGGCAGGGGGCATACGAGCAGTACTTC.

The V and J genes are TRBV6-6 and TRBJ2-5, with a weak D call TRBD1 (5 bases). Trimming took 8 bases from V and 1 from J, leaving 17 bases between them. The germline gives CDR1 MNHNY, CDR2 SVGAGI (reference sequence). This CDR3 is built from 15 residues. The CDR3 bases are TGTGCCAGCCACGACGACAGAGTAACCCAAGAGACCCAGTACTTC. Protein sequence: CASHDDRVTQETQYF.

This chain uses TRBV3-1 (or the pseudogene TRBV3-2) with TRBJ1-1; 12 bases are a match to TRBD1. CDR1 is LGHDT and CDR2 is YNNKEL in the germline V gene (reference sequence). V lost 2 bases and J lost 12; bases outside the gene matches: 7. This CDR3 comprises 14 residues. Here the CDR3 reads CASSQPGTGGATFF. In DNA form, the CDR3 reads TGTGCCAGCAGCCAACCTGGGACAGGGGGCGCGACTTTCTTT.

This clone was counted a single time. The chain joins TRBV3-1 (or the pseudogene TRBV3-2) to TRBJ2-1; 8 nucleotides line up with TRBD2. With V trimmed by 0 bases and J by 7 bases, 8 bases remained unmatched. The germline V gene encodes CDR1 LGHDT and CDR2 YNNKEL (reference sequence). This CDR3 region has 16 residues. As DNA, the CDR3 is TGTGCCAGCAGCCAAGATCGGGAGGGCTTAGGGAATGAGCAGTTCTTC. Its protein product is CASSQDREGLGNEQFF.

The chain recombines TRBV27 with TRBJ1-5; no definite D call. CDR1 MNHEY and CDR2 SMNVEV come from the germline V gene (reference sequence). The V gene lost 0 bases and the J gene lost 2 bases, with 5 bases spanning the gap. This CDR3 has 14 amino acids. In DNA form, the CDR3 reads TGTGCCAGCAGTTTATCCGGGGGCAATCAGCCCCAGCATTTT. Translated, it gives CASSLSGGNQPQHF.

This clone was seen a few times. The rearrangement uses TRBV2 and TRBJ1-1; 8 nucleotides align to TRBD1. CDR1 and CDR2 (germline): SNHLY, FYNNEI. The trim removed 6 bases at V and 5 bases at J, leaving 2 bases unmatched. The CDR3 spans 12 residues. In DNA, the CDR3 is TGTGCCAGCAGGAGGACAGGGACTGAAGCTTTCTTT. Its protein is CASRRTGTEAFF.

The CDR3 DNA follows: TGTGCCAGTAGTCCATACAAAAACACTGAAGCTTTCTTT. Its translation is CASSPYKNTEAFF. This sequence joins TRBV19 and TRBJ1-1; D not certain. This CDR3 comprises 13 residues. V lost 5 bases, J lost 2 bases, and 9 bases lay in between. The germline CDR1 and CDR2 sequences are LNHDA and SQIVND (reference sequence).

The chain employs TRBV4-2 and TRBJ2-3; TRBD2 agrees at 15 bases. Germline CDR1 and CDR2: LGHNA and YNFKEQ. This CDR3 has 21 amino acids. J lost 4 bases, V lost 1 base, and 15 bases had no gene match. The DNA for the CDR3 is TGTGCCAGCAGCCAAGCGATTCGGACTAGCGGGAGGGTCGGGGGCGCAGATACGCAGTATTTT. It codes for CASSQAIRTSGRVGGADTQYF.

The gene calls are TRBV28 and TRBJ2-2, with unresolved D. CDR3 length: 12 residues. Trimming took 6 bases from V and 5 from J, leaving 7 bases between them. The germline gives CDR1 MDHEN, CDR2 SYDVKM. The CDR3 reads CASRRPTGELFF. For the CDR3, the DNA is TGTGCCAGCAGGCGACCAACCGGGGAGCTGTTTTTT.

The chain links TRBV24-1 to TRBJ1-2; 8 positions match TRBD1. This CDR3 has 14 amino acids. Unmatched junction bases numbered 8, after V lost 7 bases and J lost 5 bases. Germline CDR1 is KGHDR and CDR2 is SFDVKD. CDR3 residues: CATSSGQGWYGYTF. In DNA, the CDR3 is TGTGCCACCAGCTCCGGACAGGGTTGGTATGGCTACACCTTC.

Concerning this clone itself: The sample holds other DNA sequences that translate to the same CDR3. V usage is TRBV5-4 and J usage is TRBJ2-7; TRBD2 is a possible D gene (7 bases). V dropped 4 bases and J dropped 6 bases, with 11 bases sitting between them. This CDR3 has 12 amino acids. Germline V lookup: CDR1 SGHNT, CDR2 YYREEE (reference sequence). CDR3 sequence reads: CASSRGGGEQYF. The CDR3 nucleotides are TGTGCCAGCAGCCGAGGGGGGGGCGAGCAGTACTTC.

The chain has TRBV18 and TRBJ1-4; TRBD1 might be the D (6 bases). The CDR3 sequence is 15 residues long. V was trimmed by 1 base and J by 8 bases, leaving 14 bases between them. Germline assignment: CDR1 KGHSH and CDR2 LQKENI. The CDR3 region is CASSPQGVGVEKLFF. CDR3 bases: TGTGCCAGCTCACCACAGGGGGTTGGTGTGGAAAAACTGTTTTTT.

This rearrangement joins TRBV5-5 to TRBJ1-5, with D maybe TRBD1 (5 bases). Per the germline V gene, CDR1 is SGHKS and CDR2 is YYEKEE (reference sequence). Between the trimmed V and J ends, which lost 0 bases and 5 bases, there was a span of 9 bases. The CDR3 covers 14 residues. CDR3: CASSLAGRDQPQHF. The CDR3 bases are TGTGCCAGCAGCTTGGCAGGGAGGGATCAGCCCCAGCATTTT.

This clone was picked up one time. The chain uses TRBV5-1 and TRBJ1-3; tentatively, D is TRBD1 (6 bases). Germline CDR1 SGHRS, CDR2 YFSETQ. V gave up 6 bases and J gave up 8 bases, with 18 bases separating them. This CDR3 is built from 14 residues. DNA for the CDR3: TGCGCCAGCACCAACGGGGGGGCAGGCGACACCATATATTTT. It yields the protein CASTNGGAGDTIYF.

The CDR3 region is CSASRGAGTDTQYF. In DNA form, the CDR3 reads TGCAGTGCTAGTCGGGGGGCGGGTACAGATACGCAGTATTTT. This chain uses TRBV20-1 with TRBJ2-3; maybe TRBD2 (7 bases). V was clipped by 3 bases and J by 3 bases, with 13 bases between them. The CDR3 loop spans 14 amino acids. CDR1 and CDR2 (germline): DFQATT, SNEGSKA (reference sequence).